Listed here is a single T cell receptor beta chain. As yet, its antigen is unknown. The data belong to a study of cytomegalovirus exposure and HLA in healthy donors. Study results and limitations: Most TCR beta V segments were productive about 90% or about 30% of the time in an earlier analysis. TCR beta chains numbering 164 were designated cytomegalovirus-associated.

Both 60 Vbeta primers and 13 Jbeta primers went into the PCR. Libraries were prepared by immunoSEQ multiplex PCR; TCRdb keeps only in-frame clonotypes and omits some of them. The data contain some 150,000 clones, roughly 81% of them singletons. Deletions cut 5 bases from V and 7 bases from J, with 12 bases between. Germline values: CDR1 MNHEY, CDR2 SVGAGI. This CDR3 region has 13 residues. Those who donated were healthy bone marrow donors. Unrecorded immune exposures were likely, despite nominal health at sampling. The TCR sequence derives from a woman between 50 and 59 years old in good health and CMV-seronegative. Sequenced: PBMCs. The chain joins TRBV6-5 to TRBJ2-1, with TRBD2 as a possible D gene (7 bases). CDR3 nucleotide sequence: TGTGCCAGCAGTCTTGAGGGGGGGAATGAGCAGTTCTTC. This codes for CASSLEGGNEQFF.